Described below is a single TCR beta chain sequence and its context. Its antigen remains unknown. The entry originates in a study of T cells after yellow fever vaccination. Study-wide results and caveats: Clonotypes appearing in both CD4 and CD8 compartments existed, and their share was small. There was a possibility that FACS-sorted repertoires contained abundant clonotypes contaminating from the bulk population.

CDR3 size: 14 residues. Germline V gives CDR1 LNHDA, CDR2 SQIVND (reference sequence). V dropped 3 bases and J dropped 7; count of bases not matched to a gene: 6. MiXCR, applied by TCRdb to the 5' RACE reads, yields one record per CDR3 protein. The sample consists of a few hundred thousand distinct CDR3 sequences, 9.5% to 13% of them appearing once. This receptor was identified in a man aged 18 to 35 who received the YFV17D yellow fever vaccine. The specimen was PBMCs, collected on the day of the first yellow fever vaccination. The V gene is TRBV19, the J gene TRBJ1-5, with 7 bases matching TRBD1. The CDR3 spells CASSITGEGQPQHF. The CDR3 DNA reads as TGTGCCAGTAGTATCACAGGGGAAGGACAGCCCCAGCATTTT.